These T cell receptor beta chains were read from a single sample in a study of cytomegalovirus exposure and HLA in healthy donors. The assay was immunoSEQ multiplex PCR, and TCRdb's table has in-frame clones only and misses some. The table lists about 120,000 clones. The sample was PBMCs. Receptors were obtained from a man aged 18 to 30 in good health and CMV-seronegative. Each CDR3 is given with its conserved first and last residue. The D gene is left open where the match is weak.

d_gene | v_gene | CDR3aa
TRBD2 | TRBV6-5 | CAVGLAAFQETQYF
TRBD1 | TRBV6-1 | CAGSAGQGASHEQYF
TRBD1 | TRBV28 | CASSLQRTGGETQYF
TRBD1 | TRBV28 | CASSNHGGTGGLEQYF
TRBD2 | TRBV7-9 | CASSYTSGSWSGELFF
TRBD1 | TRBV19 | CASNDRGGEKLFF
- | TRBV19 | CASSIPQGGGDSNQPQHF
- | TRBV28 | CATFRQASYEQYF
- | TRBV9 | CASSKGSGAYNEQFF
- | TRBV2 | CASIPSAVGELFF
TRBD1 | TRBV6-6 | CASRPDRVGQPQHF
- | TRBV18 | CASSPRRTEGEQYF
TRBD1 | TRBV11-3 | CASSLGGRGATEAFF
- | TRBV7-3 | CASSPTGTPGGNEQFF
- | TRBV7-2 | CASSSGQPNEQFF
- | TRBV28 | CASSLEVRASNQPQHF
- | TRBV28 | CASLTTPGQGTGELFF
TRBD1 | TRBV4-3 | CASSQDLGTSGTGVHEAFF
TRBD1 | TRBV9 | CASSASKGTGAEPQHF
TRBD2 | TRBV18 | CASSPASGNTDTQYF
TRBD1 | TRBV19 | CASSTTGVFATNEKLFF
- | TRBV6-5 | CASSPQLQTNYGYTF
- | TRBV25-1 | CASSASQGRDNSPLHF
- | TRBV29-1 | CSVVYGGFNTF
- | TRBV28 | CASSLIRDPSTDTQYF
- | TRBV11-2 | CASSPWEGGGYNYGYTF
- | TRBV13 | CASSPTRADTQYF
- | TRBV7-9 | CASSRTSSYEQYF
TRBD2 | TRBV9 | CASSILAGNAGELFF
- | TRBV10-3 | CATGGWTDTNEKLFF
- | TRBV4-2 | CASSQDFGGRLAGNGEQYF
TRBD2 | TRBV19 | CASSLPGLAAYNEQFF
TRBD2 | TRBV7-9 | CASSLDSGGARGNEQFF
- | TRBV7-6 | CASSTISGSAEKLFF